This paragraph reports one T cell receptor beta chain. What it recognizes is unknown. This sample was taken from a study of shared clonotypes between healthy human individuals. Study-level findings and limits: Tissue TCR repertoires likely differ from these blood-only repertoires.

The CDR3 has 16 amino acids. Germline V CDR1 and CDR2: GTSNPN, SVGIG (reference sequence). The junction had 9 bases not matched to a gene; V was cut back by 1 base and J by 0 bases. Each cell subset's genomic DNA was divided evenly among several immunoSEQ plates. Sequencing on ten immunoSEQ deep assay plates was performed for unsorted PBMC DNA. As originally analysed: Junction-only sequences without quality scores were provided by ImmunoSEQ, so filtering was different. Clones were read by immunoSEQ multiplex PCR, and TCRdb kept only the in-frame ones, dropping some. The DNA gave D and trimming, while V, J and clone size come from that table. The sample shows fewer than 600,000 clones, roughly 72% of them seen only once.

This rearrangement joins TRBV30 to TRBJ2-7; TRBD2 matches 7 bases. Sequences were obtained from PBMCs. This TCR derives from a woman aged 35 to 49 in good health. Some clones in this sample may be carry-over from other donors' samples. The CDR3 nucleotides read TGTGCCTGGAGTGGGGGGGGAAGCGGGTCCTCCTACGAGCAGTACTTC. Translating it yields CAWSGGGSGSSYEQYF. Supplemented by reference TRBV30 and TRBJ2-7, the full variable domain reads SQTIHQWPATLVQPVGSPLSLECTVEGTSNPNLYWYRQAAGRGLQLLFYSVGIGQISSEVPQNLSASRPQDRQFILSSKKLLLSDSGFYLCAWSGGGSGSSYEQYFGPGTRLTVT.